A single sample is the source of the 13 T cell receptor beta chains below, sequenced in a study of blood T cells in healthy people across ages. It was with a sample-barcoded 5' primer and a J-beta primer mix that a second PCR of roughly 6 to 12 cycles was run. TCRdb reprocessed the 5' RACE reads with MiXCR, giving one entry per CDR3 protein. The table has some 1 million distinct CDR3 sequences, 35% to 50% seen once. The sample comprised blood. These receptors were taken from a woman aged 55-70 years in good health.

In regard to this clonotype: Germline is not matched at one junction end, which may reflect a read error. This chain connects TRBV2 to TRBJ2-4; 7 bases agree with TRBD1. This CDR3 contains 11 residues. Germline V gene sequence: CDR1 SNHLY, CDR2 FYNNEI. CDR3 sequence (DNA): TGTGCCAGCATGGACAGGAACATGCAGTACTTC. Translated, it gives CASMDRNMQYF.

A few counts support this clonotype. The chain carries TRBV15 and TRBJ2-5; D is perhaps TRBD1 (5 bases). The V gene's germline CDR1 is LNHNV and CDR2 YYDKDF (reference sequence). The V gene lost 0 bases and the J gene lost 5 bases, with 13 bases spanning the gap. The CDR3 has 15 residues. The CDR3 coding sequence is TGTGCCACCAGCAGAGATCTGGGGCGCGAGGAGACCCAGTACTTC. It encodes CATSRDLGREETQYF.

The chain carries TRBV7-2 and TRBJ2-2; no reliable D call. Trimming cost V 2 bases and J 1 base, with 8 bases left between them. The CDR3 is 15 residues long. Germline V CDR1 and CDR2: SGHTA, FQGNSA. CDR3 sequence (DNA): TGTGCCAGCAGCTTATCCCCAGGGAACACCGGGGAGCTGTTTTTT. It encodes CASSLSPGNTGELFF.

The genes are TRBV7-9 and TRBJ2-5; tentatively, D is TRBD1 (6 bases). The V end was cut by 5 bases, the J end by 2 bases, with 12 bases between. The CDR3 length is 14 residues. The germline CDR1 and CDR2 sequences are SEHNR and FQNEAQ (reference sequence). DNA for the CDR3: TGTGCCAGCAGCCCGGGACACGGACAAGAGACCCAGTACTTC. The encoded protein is CASSPGHGQETQYF.

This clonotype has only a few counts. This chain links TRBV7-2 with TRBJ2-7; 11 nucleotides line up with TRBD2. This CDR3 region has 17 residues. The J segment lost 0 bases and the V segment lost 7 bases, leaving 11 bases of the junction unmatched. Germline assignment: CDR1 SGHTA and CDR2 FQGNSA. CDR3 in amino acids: CASILGPGTSGSYEQYF. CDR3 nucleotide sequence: TGTGCCAGCATCCTAGGCCCCGGGACTAGCGGCTCCTACGAGCAGTACTTC.

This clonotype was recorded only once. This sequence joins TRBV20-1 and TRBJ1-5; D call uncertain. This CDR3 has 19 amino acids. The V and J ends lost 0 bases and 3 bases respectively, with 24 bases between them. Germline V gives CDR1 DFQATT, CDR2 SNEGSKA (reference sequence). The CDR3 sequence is CSARDLRQPPSSTNQPQHF. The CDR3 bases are TGCAGTGCTAGAGATCTACGTCAGCCGCCATCCTCGACCAATCAGCCCCAGCATTTT.

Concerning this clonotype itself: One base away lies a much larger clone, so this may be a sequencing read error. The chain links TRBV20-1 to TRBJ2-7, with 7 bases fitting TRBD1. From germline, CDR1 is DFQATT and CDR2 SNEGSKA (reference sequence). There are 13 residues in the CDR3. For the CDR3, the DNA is TGCAGTGCATCGGACAGGAGCTCCTACAAGCAGTACTTC. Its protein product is CSASDRSSYKQYF.

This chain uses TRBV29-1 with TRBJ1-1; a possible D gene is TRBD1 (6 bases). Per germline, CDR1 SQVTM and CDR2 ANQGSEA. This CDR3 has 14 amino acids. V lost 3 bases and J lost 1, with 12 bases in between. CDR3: CSVEFGGRNTEAFF. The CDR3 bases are TGCAGCGTTGAGTTCGGGGGGCGGAACACTGAAGCTTTCTTT.

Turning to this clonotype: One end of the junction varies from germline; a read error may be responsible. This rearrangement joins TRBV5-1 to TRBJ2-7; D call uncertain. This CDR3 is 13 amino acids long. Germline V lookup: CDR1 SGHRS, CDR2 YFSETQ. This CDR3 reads CASRSGESYERYF. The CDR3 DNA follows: TGCGCCAGCAGGTCCGGTGAGAGCTACGAGCGGTACTTC. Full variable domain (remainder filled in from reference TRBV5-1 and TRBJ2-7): KAGVTQTPRYLIKTRGQQVTLSCSPISGHRSVSWYQQTPGQGLQFLFEYFSETQRNKGNFPGRFSGRQFSNSRSEMNVSTLELGDSALYLCASRSGESYERYFGPGTRLTVT.

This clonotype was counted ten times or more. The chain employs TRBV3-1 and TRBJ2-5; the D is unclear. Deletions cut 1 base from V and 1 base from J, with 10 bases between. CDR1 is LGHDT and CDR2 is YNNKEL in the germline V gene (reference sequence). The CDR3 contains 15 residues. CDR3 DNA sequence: TGTGCCAGCAGCCAAGCGCGCGGAGTCCAAGAGACCCAGTACTTC. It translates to CASSQARGVQETQYF.

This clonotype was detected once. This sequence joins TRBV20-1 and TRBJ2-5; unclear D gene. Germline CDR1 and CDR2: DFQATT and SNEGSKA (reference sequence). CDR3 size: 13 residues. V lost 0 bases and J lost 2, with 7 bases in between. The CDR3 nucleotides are TGCAGTGCTAGAGATGACCTTCAAGAGACCCAGTACTTC. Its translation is CSARDDLQETQYF.

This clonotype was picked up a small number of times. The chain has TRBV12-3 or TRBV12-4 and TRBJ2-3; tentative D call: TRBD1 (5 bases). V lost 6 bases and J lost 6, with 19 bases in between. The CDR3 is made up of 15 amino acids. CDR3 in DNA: TGTGCCAGCAGCCGTTGGTTGGGGCTGGATGATACGCAGTATTTT. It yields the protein CASSRWLGLDDTQYF.

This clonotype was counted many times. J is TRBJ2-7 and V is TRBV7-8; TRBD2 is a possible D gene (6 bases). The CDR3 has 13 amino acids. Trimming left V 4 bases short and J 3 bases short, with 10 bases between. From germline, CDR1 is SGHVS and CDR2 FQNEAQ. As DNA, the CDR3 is TGTGCCAGCAGCTCAGGGACTTACTACGAGCAGTACTTC. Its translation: CASSSGTYYEQYF.